The 28 T cell receptor beta chains below were found in one sample sequenced in a study of CD8+CD57+ T cells in acquired aplastic anemia. The study profiled TCR beta VDJ and CDR3 using genomic DNA as template. From the reads, TCRdb called clonotypes with MiXCR, one entry per CDR3 protein. The repertoire holds about 100,000 distinct CDR3 sequences, with less than 65% as singletons. Sequenced: sorted CD4+, CD8+, or CD8+CD57+ T cells (not recorded which) from PBMCs. Source of these receptors: a human donor in good health, serving as a control.

The rearrangement joins TRBV11-1 to TRBJ2-7; TRBD1 is a possible D gene (5 bases). The CDR3 runs 17 residues. Germline V gives CDR1 SGHAT, CDR2 FQDESV (reference sequence). V gave up 2 bases and J gave up 3 bases, with 20 bases separating them. In nucleotides, the CDR3 is TGTGCCAGCAGCTTACGGCAGCCCTCAGAAGGGGACTACGAGCAGTACTTC. As protein: CASSLRQPSEGDYEQYF.

The sample holds many counts of this clonotype. V is TRBV5-1 and J is TRBJ2-1, with D uncertain. The CDR3 has 14 amino acids. V dropped 0 bases and J dropped 6 bases, with 10 bases sitting between them. Germline V gene data show CDR1 as SGHRS and CDR2 as YFSETQ. CDR3 amino acids: CASSLVGVGNEQFF. The DNA of the CDR3 is TGCGCCAGCAGCTTGGTTGGGGTGGGCAATGAGCAGTTCTTC. Based on the CDR3 plus reference TRBV5-1 and TRBJ2-1, the full variable domain is KAGVTQTPRYLIKTRGQQVTLSCSPISGHRSVSWYQQTPGQGLQFLFEYFSETQRNKGNFPGRFSGRQFSNSRSEMNVSTLELGDSALYLCASSLVGVGNEQFFGPGTRLTVL.

This clonotype was counted only a few times. The V call is TRBV9, the J call TRBJ2-2, with 8 bases lining up with TRBD1. The J segment lost 4 bases and the V segment lost 3 bases, leaving 8 bases of the junction unmatched. The CDR3 spans 16 residues. The germline V gene has CDR1 SGDLS and CDR2 YYNGEE. The CDR3: CASSDPGQDPTGELFF. The CDR3 region has the DNA TGTGCCAGCAGCGACCCGGGACAGGACCCCACCGGGGAGCTGTTTTTT.

The CDR3 sequence: CSAGNFNYGYTF. DNA of the CDR3: TGCAGTGCTGGCAACTTTAACTATGGCTACACCTTC. The V and J genes are TRBV20-1 and TRBJ1-2; unclear D gene. The length of the CDR3 is 12 residues. With 5 bases removed from V and 1 base from J, the gap between germline ends came to 8 bases. Germline CDR1 DFQATT, CDR2 SNEGSKA (reference sequence).

As for this clonotype: A much larger clone lies a single base off, so this may be a read error. The rearrangement links TRBV27 to TRBJ2-7, with D unclear. The CDR3 covers 13 residues. The ends were cut back, 3 bases at V and 4 bases at J, with 10 bases in the middle. Germline CDR1 reads MNHEY; CDR2 reads SMNVEV (reference sequence). The CDR3 nucleotides are TGTGCCAGCAGTTTTGGGGTTCTTTACGAGCAGTACGTC. Translating gives CASSFGVLYEQYV.

This sequence joins TRBV19 and TRBJ2-7, with D possibly being TRBD1 (7 bases). The CDR3 totals 14 residues. Germline assignment: CDR1 LNHDA and CDR2 SQIVND (reference sequence). Deletions cut 9 bases from V and 2 bases from J, with 17 bases between. CDR3 nucleotide sequence: TGTGCCAGCAGTGGGGGACAGCGGGCCTACGAGCAGTACTTC. It specifies CASSGGQRAYEQYF. Combining the CDR3 with reference TRBV19 and TRBJ2-7 gives the whole variable domain DGGITQSPKYLFRKEGQNVTLSCEQNLNHDAMYWYRQDPGQGLRLIYYSQIVNDFQKGDIAEGYSVSREKKESFPLTVTSAQKNPTAFYLCASSGGQRAYEQYFGPGTRLTVT.

J is TRBJ2-7 and V is TRBV19; D gene uncertain. The CDR3 is 14 amino acids. Germline CDR1 is LNHDA and CDR2 is SQIVND (reference sequence). The germline V and J ends were trimmed by 3 bases and 0 bases, with 9 bases remaining between them. The CDR3 loop reads CASSINSDSYEQYF. The CDR3 DNA follows: TGTGCCAGTAGTATCAACTCCGACTCCTACGAGCAGTACTTC.

The chain couples TRBV6-1 to TRBJ2-5, with a weak D call TRBD1 (5 bases). Germline V gene data show CDR1 as MNHNS and CDR2 as SASEGT. The CDR3 covers 14 residues. Trimming removed 5 bases at V and 1 base at J, with 11 bases between. Here the CDR3 reads CASSLQVTQETQYF. The CDR3 DNA reads as TGTGCCAGCAGTCTACAGGTTACCCAAGAGACCCAGTACTTC.

To note about this clonotype: This may stem from a read error, because a much larger clone lies one nucleotide away. This chain uses TRBV6-2 or TRBV6-3 with TRBJ2-1, with D unclear. The CDR3 spans 13 residues. In germline, CDR1 is MNHEY, CDR2 SVGEGT. DNA of the CDR3: TGTGCCGGCAGTTACTTACTCATCAATGAGCAGTTCTTC. This translates into CAGSYLLINEQFF.

This rearrangement joins TRBV10-3 to TRBJ2-7; TRBD2 matches at 11 bases. Germline V gene lookup returns CDR1 ENHRY and CDR2 SYGVKD. The V and J ends lost 7 bases and 4 bases, in that order; junction bases with no gene match: 6. The CDR3 has 14 amino acids. The CDR3 DNA reads as TGTGCCATCACGACAGGACTAGCGGGTTACGAGCAGTACTTC. Its translation: CAITTGLAGYEQYF.

The chain joins TRBV10-3 to TRBJ1-5; tentative D call: TRBD1 (5 bases). Looked up from germline, CDR1 is ENHRY and CDR2 is SYGVKD. This CDR3 has 15 residues. V was clipped by 3 bases and J by 4 bases, with 13 bases between them. The CDR3 nucleotides read TGTGCCATCAGTGATCGGGGACGAGGAAATCAGCCCCAGCATTTT. Protein product: CAISDRGRGNQPQHF.

This clonotype was observed many times. The rearrangement joins TRBV10-2 to TRBJ2-1, with D possibly TRBD2 on 5 matching bases. The CDR3 length is 13 residues. Trimming cost V 2 bases and J 4 bases, with 6 bases left between them. The germline V gene has CDR1 WSHSY and CDR2 SAAADI. DNA for the CDR3: TGCGCCAGCAGTGAGGGACTTTACAATGAGCAGTTCTTC. Translating gives CASSEGLYNEQFF.

The CDR3 sequence is CASSEWTGSYEQYF. CDR3 DNA: TGCGCCAGCAGTGAGTGGACAGGGTCCTACGAGCAGTACTTC. This chain joins TRBV10-1 and TRBJ2-7; 8 nucleotides line up with TRBD1. The length of the CDR3 is 14 residues. J was trimmed by 1 base and V by 1 base; bases with no gene match: 0. The germline V gene encodes CDR1 WNHNN and CDR2 SYGVQD (reference sequence).

This chain uses TRBV24-1 with TRBJ1-5; 9 nucleotides match TRBD1. The CDR3 is 19 residues long. From germline, CDR1 is KGHDR and CDR2 SFDVKD. Trimming removed 0 bases from V and 8 bases from J; junction bases left unmatched: 16. CDR3 protein: CATSDLYSGTGIRNEPQHF. The CDR3 DNA is TGTGCCACCAGTGATTTGTATTCCGGGACAGGGATTAGGAATGAGCCCCAGCATTTT.

This chain links TRBV6-1 with TRBJ1-1; 7 nucleotides line up with TRBD1. The CDR3 contains 15 residues. From germline, CDR1 is MNHNS and CDR2 SASEGT. V trimming: 6 bases; J trimming: 1 base; junction bases outside the gene matches: 8. The CDR3 region is CASRETGLPNTEAFF. CDR3 nucleotide sequence: TGTGCCAGCAGGGAGACAGGGTTACCGAACACTGAAGCTTTCTTT.

Here the CDR3 DNA reads TGTGCCACCAGCAGAACGTTGGGACAGACTTTCTACGAGCAGTACTTC. Residues: CATSRTLGQTFYEQYF. This chain links TRBV15 with TRBJ2-7; 7 positions match TRBD1. The CDR3 loop spans 16 amino acids. CDR1 LNHNV and CDR2 YYDKDF come from the germline V gene (reference sequence). The V and J ends lost 2 bases and 3 bases, in that order; junction bases with no gene match: 10.

The CDR3 protein is CSVGTNYGYTF. The CDR3 bases are TGCAGCGTGGGGACTAACTATGGCTACACCTTC. This chain uses TRBV29-1 with TRBJ1-2, with D unclear. This CDR3 contains 11 residues. Trimming removed 6 bases from V and 0 bases from J, with 5 bases in between. Germline CDR1 is SQVTM and CDR2 is ANQGSEA.

This clonotype occurred many times. The chain combines TRBV5-4 with TRBJ2-5; 8 bases map to TRBD2. J lost 5 bases, V lost 2 bases, and 5 bases had no gene match. This CDR3 is built from 14 residues. Germline CDR1 and CDR2: SGHNT and YYREEE (reference sequence). The CDR3 DNA reads TGTGCCAGCAGCTTACGGGGGGGTCGGGAGACCCAGTACTTC. It translates to CASSLRGGRETQYF.

This clonotype was seen a few times. A much more abundant neighbour one base away suggests this may be a read error. The chain combines TRBV12-3 or TRBV12-4 with TRBJ2-5; D ambiguous. The CDR3 has 13 residues. Written as DNA, the CDR3 is TGTGCCGGCAGTTTTGAGTTACAAGAGACCCAGTACTTC. This translates into CAGSFELQETQYF.

The chain links TRBV20-1 to TRBJ2-3, with D perhaps given as TRBD1 or TRBD2 (5 bases each). Per germline, CDR1 DFQATT and CDR2 SNEGSKA (reference sequence). The CDR3 sequence is 17 residues long. Trimming shortened V by 0 bases and J by 0 bases, and 16 bases separated the two germline ends. The CDR3 DNA is TGCAGTGCTAGAGATGGGGCCAAGCGGACTAGCACAGATACGCAGTATTTT. Translation gives CSARDGAKRTSTDTQYF.

This clonotype was seen ten or more times. V gene TRBV27 combines with J gene TRBJ1-5; TRBD1 matches at 7 bases. The J segment lost 6 bases and the V segment lost 9 bases, leaving 5 bases of the junction unmatched. The CDR3 runs to 12 residues. The germline V gene has CDR1 MNHEY and CDR2 SMNVEV (reference sequence). CDR3 amino acids: CASQTGSQPQHF. The CDR3, as DNA: TGTGCCAGTCAGACAGGGTCTCAGCCCCAGCATTTT.

Concerning this clonotype itself: A junction boundary mismatches the germline segment, possibly from a read error. This chain joins TRBV10-1 and TRBJ1-2; no reliable D call. The CDR3 extends over 14 amino acids. The germline gives CDR1 WNHNN, CDR2 SYGVQD (reference sequence). CDR3 amino acids: CASSDSRGDIIHPF. CDR3 DNA: TGCGCCAGCAGTGATTCCCGCGGGGATATAATTCACCCCTTC.

This clonotype was detected ten times or more. The chain combines TRBV15 with TRBJ2-1; 10 bases are shared with TRBD1. This CDR3 is 15 amino acids long. In germline, CDR1 is LNHNV, CDR2 YYDKDF (reference sequence). J lost 6 bases, V lost 4 bases, and 6 bases had no gene match. CDR3 DNA: TGTGCCACCAGCAATCCGGGACAGGGGTTCAATGAGCAGTTCTTC. This codes for CATSNPGQGFNEQFF.

This clonotype was recorded many times. The chain recombines TRBV6-2 or TRBV6-3 with TRBJ2-7; D remains unclear. The CDR3 has 12 residues. Between the trimmed V and J ends, which lost 2 bases and 2 bases, there was a span of 4 bases. The germline gives CDR1 MNHEY, CDR2 SVGEGT. CDR3 in DNA: TGTGCCAGCAGTTACGACCCCTACGAGCAGTACTTC. Its protein is CASSYDPYEQYF.

This clonotype was picked up many times. The genes are TRBV24-1 and TRBJ2-3, with 8 bases fitting TRBD1. The CDR3 covers 15 residues. Per germline, CDR1 KGHDR and CDR2 SFDVKD. Trimming cost V 5 bases and J 4 bases; bases outside gene matches: 7. The CDR3 region is CATSVRTGNADTQYF. The CDR3 bases are TGTGCCACCAGTGTAAGGACAGGGAACGCAGATACGCAGTATTTT.

The sample holds many counts of this clonotype. The rearrangement joins TRBV7-8 to TRBJ1-1; D is unclear. Trimming shortened V by 2 bases and J by 5 bases, and 12 bases separated the two germline ends. The length of the CDR3 is 14 residues. Germline assignment: CDR1 SGHVS and CDR2 FQNEAQ. The chain's CDR3 is CASSLRSERTEAFF. For the CDR3, the DNA is TGTGCCAGCAGCTTACGCAGTGAACGGACTGAAGCTTTCTTT.

The chain employs TRBV9 and TRBJ2-7; D could derive from TRBD1 or TRBD2 (5 bases each). The V end was cut by 0 bases, the J end by 9 bases, with 22 bases between. Germline V lookup: CDR1 SGDLS, CDR2 YYNGEE. The CDR3 runs 16 residues. The CDR3 nucleotides are TGTGCCAGCAGCGTAGACGGGACGGATTATCTACGAGGGCAGTACTTC. It codes for CASSVDGTDYLRGQYF.

This clonotype was counted a few times. A much larger clone differs from this one at a single base, so this may be a read error. V is TRBV19 and J is TRBJ1-1, with TRBD1 matching 10 bases. This CDR3 has 15 amino acids. Per the germline V gene, CDR1 is LNHDA and CDR2 is SQIVND (reference sequence). In DNA, the CDR3 is TGTGCCAGTAGTACCCGGGACAGGGGTCACACTGAAGCTCTCTTT. Protein product: CASSTRDRGHTEALF.